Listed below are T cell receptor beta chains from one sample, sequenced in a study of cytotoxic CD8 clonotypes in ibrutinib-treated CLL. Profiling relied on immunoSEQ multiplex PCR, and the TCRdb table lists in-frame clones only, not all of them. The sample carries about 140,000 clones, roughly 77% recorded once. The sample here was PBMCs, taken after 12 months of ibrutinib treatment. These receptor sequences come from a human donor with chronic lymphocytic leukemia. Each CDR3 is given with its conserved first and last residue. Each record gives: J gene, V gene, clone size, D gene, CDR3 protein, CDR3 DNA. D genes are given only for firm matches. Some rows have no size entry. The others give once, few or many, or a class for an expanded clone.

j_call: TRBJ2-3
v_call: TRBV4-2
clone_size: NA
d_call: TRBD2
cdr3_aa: CASSPSGGADTQYF
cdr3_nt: TGTGCCAGCAGCCCGAGCGGGGGGGCAGATACGCAGTATTTT

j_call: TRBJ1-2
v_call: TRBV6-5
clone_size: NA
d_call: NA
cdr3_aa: CASSLGDTNRYTF
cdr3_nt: TGTGCCAGCAGTTTGGGTGACACGAACCGCTACACCTTC

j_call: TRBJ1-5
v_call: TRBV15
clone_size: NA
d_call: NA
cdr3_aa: CATSRVGYSNQPQHF
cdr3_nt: TGTGCCACCAGCAGAGTGGGCTATAGCAATCAGCCCCAGCATTTT

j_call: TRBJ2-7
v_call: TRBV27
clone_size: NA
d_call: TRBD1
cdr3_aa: CASSLRGQGAYEQYF
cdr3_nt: TGTGCCAGCAGTTTAAGGGGACAGGGTGCCTACGAGCAGTACTTC

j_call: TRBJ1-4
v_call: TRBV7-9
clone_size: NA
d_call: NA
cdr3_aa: CASSLYMNEKLFF
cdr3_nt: TGTGCCAGCAGCCTATACATGAATGAAAAACTGTTTTTT

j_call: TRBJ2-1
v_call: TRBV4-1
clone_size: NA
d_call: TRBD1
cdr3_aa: CASRLLGGAGTVYNEQFF
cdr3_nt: TGCGCCAGCAGACTTCTTGGAGGAGCCGGGACAGTATACAATGAGCAGTTCTTC

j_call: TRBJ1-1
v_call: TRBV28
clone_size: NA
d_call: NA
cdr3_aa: CASSPSAVGNTEAFF
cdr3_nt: TGTGCCAGCAGTCCATCGGCGGTTGGGAACACTGAAGCTTTCTTT

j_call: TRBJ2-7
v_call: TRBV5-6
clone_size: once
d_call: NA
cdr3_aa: CASSQNYEQYF
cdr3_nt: TGTGCCAGCAGCCAAAATTACGAGCAGTACTTC

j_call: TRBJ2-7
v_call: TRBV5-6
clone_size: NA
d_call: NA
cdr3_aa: CASSSRASGISYEQYF
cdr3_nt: TGTGCCAGCAGCTCTAGGGCGTCAGGGATATCCTACGAGCAGTACTTC

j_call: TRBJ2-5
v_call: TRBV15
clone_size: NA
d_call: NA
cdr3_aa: CATSRDVIQETQYF
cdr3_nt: TGTGCCACCAGCAGAGATGTCATCCAAGAGACCCAGTACTTC

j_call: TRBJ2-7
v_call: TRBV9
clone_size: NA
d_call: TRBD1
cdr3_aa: CASSVTAGTGFNYEQYF
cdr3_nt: TGTGCCAGCAGCGTGACGGCCGGGACAGGGTTTAACTACGAGCAGTACTTC

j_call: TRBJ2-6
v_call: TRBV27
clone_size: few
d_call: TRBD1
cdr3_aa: CASHPTWTGVFLGANVLTF
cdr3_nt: TGTGCCAGCCACCCCACTTGGACAGGGGTCTTTCTGGGGGCCAACGTCCTGACTTTC

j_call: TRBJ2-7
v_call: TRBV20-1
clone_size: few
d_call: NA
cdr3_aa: CSAVDSYEQYF
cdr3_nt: TGCAGTGCTGTGGACAGCTACGAGCAGTACTTC

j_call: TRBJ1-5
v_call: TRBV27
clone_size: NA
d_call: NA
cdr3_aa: CASSPRGRWPQHF
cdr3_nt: TGTGCCAGCAGTCCCCGGGGCAGGTGGCCCCAGCATTTT